This passage covers 4 T cell receptor beta chains from one sample sequenced in a study of patients and donors after allogeneic stem cell transplantation. MiXCR, run by TCRdb on the RT-PCR reads, gives a single entry per CDR3 protein. This table holds 100,000 to 130,000 distinct CDR3 sequences, 35% to 45% found once. The sample was blood, either unsorted or a sorted T cell fraction (not recorded which). The receptors stem from a human donor who was either an allogeneic HSCT recipient or a stem cell or donor lymphocyte infusion donor (not recorded which). It is not recorded whose cells these are; they may come from a transplant donor.

The DNA of the CDR3 is TGTGCCAGCAGTGAATATTCGGTCTCCCTGTACCAAGAGACCCAGTACTTC. Encoded protein: CASSEYSVSLYQETQYF. V gene TRBV25-1 combines with J gene TRBJ2-5, with D hard to call. The CDR3 runs to 17 residues. The V end was cut by 0 bases, the J end by 0 bases, with 14 bases between. Germline V gives CDR1 MGHDK, CDR2 SYGVNS.

This clonotype occurred a few times. The chain has TRBV5-1 and TRBJ2-1, with unresolved D. Germline V gene lookup returns CDR1 SGHRS and CDR2 YFSETQ. V was cut by 1 base and J by 1 base, with 21 bases left in between. CDR3 length: 19 residues. This chain's CDR3 is CASSLIFPSVPISYNEQFF. As DNA, the CDR3 is TGCGCCAGCAGCTTGATCTTTCCGAGCGTTCCCATTTCCTACAATGAGCAGTTCTTC.

The sample holds a few counts of this clonotype. This chain links TRBV28 with TRBJ1-2; D uncertain. CDR1 MDHEN and CDR2 SYDVKM come from the germline V gene. Trimming removed 7 bases at V and 6 bases at J, with 18 bases between. The length of the CDR3 is 14 residues. CDR3 bases: TGTGCCAGCACCCCCCCTTGGCAGGACCATGGCTACACCTTC. This gives the protein CASTPPWQDHGYTF.

The genes are TRBV27 and TRBJ2-1; D not certain. Germline V gene sequence: CDR1 MNHEY, CDR2 SMNVEV (reference sequence). The CDR3 runs 15 residues. The V end lost 6 bases, the J end lost 3 bases, and 15 bases lay between the germline ends. CDR3 amino acids: CASSLGAGVYNEQFF. The CDR3 DNA reads TGTGCCAGCAGCCTGGGTGCAGGTGTCTACAATGAGCAGTTCTTC.